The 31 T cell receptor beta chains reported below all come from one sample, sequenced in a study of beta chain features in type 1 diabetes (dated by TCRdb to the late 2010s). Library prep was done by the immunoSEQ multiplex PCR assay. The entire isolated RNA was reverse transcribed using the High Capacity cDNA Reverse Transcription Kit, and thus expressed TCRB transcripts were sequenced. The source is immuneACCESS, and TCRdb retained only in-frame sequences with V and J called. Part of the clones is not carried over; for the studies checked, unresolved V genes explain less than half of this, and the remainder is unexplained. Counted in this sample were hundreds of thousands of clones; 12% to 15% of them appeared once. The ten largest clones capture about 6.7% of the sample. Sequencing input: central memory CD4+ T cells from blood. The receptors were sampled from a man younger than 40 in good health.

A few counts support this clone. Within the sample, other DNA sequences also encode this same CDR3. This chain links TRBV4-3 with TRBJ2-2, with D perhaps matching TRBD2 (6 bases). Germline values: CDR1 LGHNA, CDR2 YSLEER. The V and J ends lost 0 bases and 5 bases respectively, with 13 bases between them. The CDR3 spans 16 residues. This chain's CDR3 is CASSQDRRVGTGELFF. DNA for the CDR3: TGCGCCAGCAGCCAAGATCGGAGGGTAGGGACCGGGGAGCTGTTTTTT.

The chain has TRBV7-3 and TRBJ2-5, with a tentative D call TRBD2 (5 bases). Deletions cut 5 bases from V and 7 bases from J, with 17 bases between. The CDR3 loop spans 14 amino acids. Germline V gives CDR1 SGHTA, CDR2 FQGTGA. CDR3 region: CASSPKMGVGTQYF. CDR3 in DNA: TGTGCCAGCAGCCCCAAGATGGGAGTCGGGACCCAGTACTTC.

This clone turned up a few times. CDR3 sequence reads: CATKGSDEQYV. CDR3 DNA: TGTGCCACGAAGGGGTCGGACGAGCAGTACGTC. The chain joins TRBV10-3 to TRBJ2-7; TRBD1 is a possible D gene (5 bases). The CDR3 spans 11 residues. With 10 bases removed from V and 5 bases from J, the gap between germline ends came to 12 bases. Germline-derived CDR1 and CDR2 are ENHRY and SYGVKD.

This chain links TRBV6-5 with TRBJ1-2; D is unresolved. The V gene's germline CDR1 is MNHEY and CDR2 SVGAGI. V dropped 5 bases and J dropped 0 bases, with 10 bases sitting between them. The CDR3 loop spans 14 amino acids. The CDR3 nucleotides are TGTGCCAGCAGTGACGCGGGATCTAACTATGGCTACACCTTC. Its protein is CASSDAGSNYGYTF.

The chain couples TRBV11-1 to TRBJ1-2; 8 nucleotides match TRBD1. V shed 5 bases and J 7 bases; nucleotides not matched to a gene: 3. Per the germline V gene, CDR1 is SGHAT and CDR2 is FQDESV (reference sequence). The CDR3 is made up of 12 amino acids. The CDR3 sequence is CASSPDRAGYTF. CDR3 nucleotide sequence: TGTGCCAGCAGCCCGGACAGGGCTGGCTACACCTTC.

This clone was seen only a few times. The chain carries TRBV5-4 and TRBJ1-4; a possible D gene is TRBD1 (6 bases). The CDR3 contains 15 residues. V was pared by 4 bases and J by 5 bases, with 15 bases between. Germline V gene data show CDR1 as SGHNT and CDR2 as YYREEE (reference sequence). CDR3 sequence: CASSLDLQGNEKLFF. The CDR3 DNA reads TGTGCCAGCAGCCTGGACCTACAGGGAAATGAAAAACTGTTTTTT.

CDR3 protein: CASSQMTGEKLFF. The CDR3 DNA follows: TGTGCCAGCAGCCAAATGACCGGGGAAAAACTGTTTTTT. The V call is TRBV14, the J call TRBJ1-4; the D is unclear. Germline CDR1 is SGHDN and CDR2 is FVKESK. The ends were cut back, 2 bases at V and 8 bases at J, with 9 bases in the middle. CDR3 size: 13 residues.

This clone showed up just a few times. The CDR3: CASSPRLPRGTDTQYF. CDR3 DNA: TGTGCCAGCAGCCCGAGACTCCCCCGGGGCACAGATACGCAGTATTTT. The chain employs TRBV14 and TRBJ2-3, with D hard to call. This CDR3 is 16 amino acids long. Germline CDR1 is SGHDN and CDR2 is FVKESK. Trimming left V 4 bases short and J 1 base short, with 15 bases between.

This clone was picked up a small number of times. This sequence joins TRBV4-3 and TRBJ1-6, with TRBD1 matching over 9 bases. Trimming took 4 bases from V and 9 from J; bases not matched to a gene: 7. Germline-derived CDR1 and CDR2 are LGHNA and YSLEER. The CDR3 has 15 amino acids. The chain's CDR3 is CASSPGGTGLSPLHF. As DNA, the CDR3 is TGCGCCAGCAGCCCCGGGGGGACAGGGCTTTCACCCCTCCACTTT.

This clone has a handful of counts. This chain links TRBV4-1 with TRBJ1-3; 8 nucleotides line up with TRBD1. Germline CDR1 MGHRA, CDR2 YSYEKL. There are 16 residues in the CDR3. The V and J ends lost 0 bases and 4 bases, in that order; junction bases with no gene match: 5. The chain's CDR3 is CASSQDVQGGGNTIYF. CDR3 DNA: TGCGCCAGCAGCCAAGATGTACAGGGGGGAGGAAACACCATATATTTT.

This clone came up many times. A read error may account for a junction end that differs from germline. CDR3 coding DNA: TGTGCCAGCTGCTTCTTAGGACTAGCGGGTTCCTACAATGAGCAGTTCTTC. Translated: CASCFLGLAGSYNEQFF. This chain connects TRBV7-3 to TRBJ2-1; 11 bases match TRBD2. The CDR3 extends over 17 amino acids. Germline loops: CDR1 SGHTA, CDR2 FQGTGA. The full variable domain, in which reference TRBV7-3 and TRBJ2-1 provide the parts outside the CDR3, is GAGVSQTPSNKVTEKGKYVELRCDPISGHTALYWYRQSLGQGPEFLIYFQGTGAADDSGLPNDRFFAVRPEGSVSTLKIQRTERGDSAVYLCASCFLGLAGSYNEQFFGPGTRLTVL.

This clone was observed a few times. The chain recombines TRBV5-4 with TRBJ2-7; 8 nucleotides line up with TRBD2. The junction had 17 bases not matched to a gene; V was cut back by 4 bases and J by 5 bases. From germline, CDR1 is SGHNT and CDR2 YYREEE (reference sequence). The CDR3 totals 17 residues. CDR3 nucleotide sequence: TGTGCCAGCAGCCCCGGCGTCGGGGGGGCCCTTAGAAACGAGCAGTACTTC. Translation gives CASSPGVGGALRNEQYF.

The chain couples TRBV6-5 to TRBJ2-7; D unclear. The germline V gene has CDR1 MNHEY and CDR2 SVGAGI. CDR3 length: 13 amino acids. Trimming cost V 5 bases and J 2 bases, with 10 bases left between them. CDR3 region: CASSRPATYEQYF. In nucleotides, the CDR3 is TGTGCCAGCAGTCGGCCGGCTACCTACGAGCAGTACTTC.

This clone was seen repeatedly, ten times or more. This CDR3 reads CASSFQQGRSGANVLTF. The CDR3 DNA reads TGTGCCAGCAGCTTCCAACAGGGACGCTCTGGGGCCAACGTCCTGACTTTC. The chain has TRBV7-2 and TRBJ2-6, with a tentative D call TRBD1 (6 bases). The CDR3 totals 17 residues. Germline V lookup: CDR1 SGHTA, CDR2 FQGNSA. V lost 3 bases, J lost 0 bases, and 12 bases lay in between.

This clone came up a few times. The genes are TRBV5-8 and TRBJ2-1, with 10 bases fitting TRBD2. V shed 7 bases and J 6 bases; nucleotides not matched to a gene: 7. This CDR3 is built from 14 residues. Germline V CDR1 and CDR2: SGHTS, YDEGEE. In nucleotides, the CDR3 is TGTGCCAGCTTTATAGCGGGGGGCAGCAATGAGCAGTTCTTC. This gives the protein CASFIAGGSNEQFF.

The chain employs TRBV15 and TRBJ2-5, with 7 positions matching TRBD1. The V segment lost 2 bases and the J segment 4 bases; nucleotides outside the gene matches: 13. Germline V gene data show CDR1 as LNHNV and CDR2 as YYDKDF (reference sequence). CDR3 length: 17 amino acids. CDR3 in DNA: TGTGCCACCAGCAGACATTACTCACAGGGGTCAGGAGAGACCCAGTACTTC. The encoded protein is CATSRHYSQGSGETQYF.

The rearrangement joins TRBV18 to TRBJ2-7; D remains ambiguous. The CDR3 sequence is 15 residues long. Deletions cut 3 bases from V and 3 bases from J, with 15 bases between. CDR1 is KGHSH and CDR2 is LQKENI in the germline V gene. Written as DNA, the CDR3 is TGTGCCAGCTCACCTTTTCAACTGCTGAACTACGAGCAGTACTTC. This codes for CASSPFQLLNYEQYF.

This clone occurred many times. The CDR3 here is CASSSQLNTEAFF. The CDR3, as DNA: TGCGCCAGCAGTAGTCAACTGAACACTGAAGCTTTCTTT. The chain carries TRBV10-1 and TRBJ1-1; D gene ambiguous. Trimming took 5 bases from V and 0 from J, leaving 7 bases between them. The CDR3 length is 13 residues. Germline CDR1 and CDR2: WNHNN and SYGVQD (reference sequence).

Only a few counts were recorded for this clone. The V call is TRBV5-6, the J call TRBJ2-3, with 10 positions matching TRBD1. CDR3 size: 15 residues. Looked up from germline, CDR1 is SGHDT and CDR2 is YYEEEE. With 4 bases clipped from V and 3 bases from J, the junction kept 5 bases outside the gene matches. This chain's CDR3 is CASSPAGQGTDTQYF. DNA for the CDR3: TGTGCCAGCAGCCCGGCGGGACAGGGGACAGATACGCAGTATTTT. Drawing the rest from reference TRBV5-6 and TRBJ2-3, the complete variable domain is DAGVTQSPTHLIKTRGQQVTLRCSPKSGHDTVSWYQQALGQGPQFIFQYYEEEERQRGNFPDRFSGHQFPNYSSELNVNALLLGDSALYLCASSPAGQGTDTQYFGPGTRLTVL.

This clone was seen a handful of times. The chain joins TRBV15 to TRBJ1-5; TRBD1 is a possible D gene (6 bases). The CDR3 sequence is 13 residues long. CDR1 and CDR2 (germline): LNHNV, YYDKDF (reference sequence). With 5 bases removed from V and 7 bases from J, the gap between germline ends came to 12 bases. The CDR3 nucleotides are TGTGCCACCAGCTATCACAGGGAACAGCCCCAGCATTTT. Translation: CATSYHREQPQHF.

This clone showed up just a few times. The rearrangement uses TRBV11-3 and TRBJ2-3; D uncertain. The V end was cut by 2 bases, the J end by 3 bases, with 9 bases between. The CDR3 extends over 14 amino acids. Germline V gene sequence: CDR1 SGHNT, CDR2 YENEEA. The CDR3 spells CASSLPAATDTQYF. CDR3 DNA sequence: TGTGCCAGCAGCTTACCGGCGGCAACAGATACGCAGTATTTT.

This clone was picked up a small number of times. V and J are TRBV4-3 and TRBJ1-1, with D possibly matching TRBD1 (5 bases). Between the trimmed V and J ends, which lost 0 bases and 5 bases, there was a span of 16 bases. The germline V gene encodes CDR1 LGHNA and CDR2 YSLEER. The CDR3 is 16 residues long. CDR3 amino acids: CASSQDSIRGETEAFF. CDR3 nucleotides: TGCGCCAGCAGCCAAGATTCTATTCGGGGGGAGACTGAAGCTTTCTTT.

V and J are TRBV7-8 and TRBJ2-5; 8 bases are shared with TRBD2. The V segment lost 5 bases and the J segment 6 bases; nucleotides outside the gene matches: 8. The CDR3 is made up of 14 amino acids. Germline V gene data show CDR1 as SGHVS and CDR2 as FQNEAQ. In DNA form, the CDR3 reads TGTGCCAGCAGCCACACTAGCGGCCAGAAGACCCAGTACTTC. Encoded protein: CASSHTSGQKTQYF.

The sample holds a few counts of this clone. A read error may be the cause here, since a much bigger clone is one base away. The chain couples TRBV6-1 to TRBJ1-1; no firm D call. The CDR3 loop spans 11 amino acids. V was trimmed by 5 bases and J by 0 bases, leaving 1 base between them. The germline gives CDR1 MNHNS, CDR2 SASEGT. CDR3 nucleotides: TGTGCCAGCAGTATGAACACTGAAGCTTTCTTT. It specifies CASSMNTEAFF.

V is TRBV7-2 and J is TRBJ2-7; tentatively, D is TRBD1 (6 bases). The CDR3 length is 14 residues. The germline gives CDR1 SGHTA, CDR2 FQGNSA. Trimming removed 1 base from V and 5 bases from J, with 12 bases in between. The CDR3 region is CASSLGGQRHEQYF. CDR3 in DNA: TGTGCCAGCAGCTTAGGTGGACAGAGACACGAGCAGTACTTC.

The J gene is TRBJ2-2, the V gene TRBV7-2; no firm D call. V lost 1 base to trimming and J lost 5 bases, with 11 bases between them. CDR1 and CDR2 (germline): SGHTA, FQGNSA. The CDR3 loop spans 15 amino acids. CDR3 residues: CASSLGSWQTGELFF. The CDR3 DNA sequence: TGTGCCAGCAGCTTAGGGTCTTGGCAGACCGGGGAGCTGTTTTTT.

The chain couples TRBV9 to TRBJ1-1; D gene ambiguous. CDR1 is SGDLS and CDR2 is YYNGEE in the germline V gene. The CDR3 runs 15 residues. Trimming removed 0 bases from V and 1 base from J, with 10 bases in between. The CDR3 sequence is CASSVVYGGNTEAFF. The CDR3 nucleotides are TGTGCCAGCAGCGTAGTATACGGTGGGAACACTGAAGCTTTCTTT.

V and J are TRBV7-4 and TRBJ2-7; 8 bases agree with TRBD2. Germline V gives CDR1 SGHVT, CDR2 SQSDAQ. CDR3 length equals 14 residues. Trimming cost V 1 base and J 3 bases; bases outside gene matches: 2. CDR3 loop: CASSLGTSSYEQYV. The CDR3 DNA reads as TGTGCCAGCAGCTTAGGGACTAGCAGCTACGAGCAGTACGTC.

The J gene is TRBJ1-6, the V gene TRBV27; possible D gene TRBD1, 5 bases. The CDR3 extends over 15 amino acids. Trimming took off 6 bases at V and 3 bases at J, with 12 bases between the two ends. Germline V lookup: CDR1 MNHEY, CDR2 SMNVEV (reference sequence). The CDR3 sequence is CASRSGAFYNSPLHF. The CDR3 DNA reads TGTGCCAGCAGGTCCGGGGCCTTCTATAATTCACCCCTCCACTTT.

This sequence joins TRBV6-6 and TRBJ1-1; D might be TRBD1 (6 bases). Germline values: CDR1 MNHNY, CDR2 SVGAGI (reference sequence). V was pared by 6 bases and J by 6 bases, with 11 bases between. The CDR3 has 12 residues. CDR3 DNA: TGTGCCAGCAGCTTACAGGGTCCTGAAGCTTTCTTT. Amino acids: CASSLQGPEAFF.

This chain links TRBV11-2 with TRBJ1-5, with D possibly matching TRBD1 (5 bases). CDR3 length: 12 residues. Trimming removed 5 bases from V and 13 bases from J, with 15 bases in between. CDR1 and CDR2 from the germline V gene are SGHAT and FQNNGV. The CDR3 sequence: CASSQADGQQHF. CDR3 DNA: TGTGCCAGCAGCCAAGCGGACGGACAACAGCATTTT.